Presented here are 9 T cell receptor beta chains from one specimen sequenced in a study of T cell clonality in common variable immunodeficiency. Some clones are missing from TCRdb's copy, which holds only in-frame ones; the method was immunoSEQ multiplex PCR. In total the sample includes more than 30,000 clones, none of them seen once. The sequenced sample was peripheral blood mononuclear cells. The source of these receptors is a person aged 18 to 69 in good health.

This clone has at least ten counts. The read ends 3 residues before the CDR3 terminus; that terminus is restored from the germline J gene. The rearrangement joins TRBV7-6 to TRBJ2-5, with TRBD2 identical over 11 bases. Losses at the gene ends were 5 bases for V and 2 bases for J; bases not matched to a gene: 7. The CDR3 covers 16 residues. The germline V gene encodes CDR1 SGHVS and CDR2 FNYEAQ. Partial CDR3 DNA: TGTGCCAGCAGCCCGAGAGCTAGCGGGAGGCAAGAGACC. Its protein is CASSPRASGRQET. The full CDR3 sequence reads CASSPRASGRQETQYF.

This clone was recorded at least ten times. Read coverage stops 3 residues before the CDR3 terminus; the germline J gene supplies the remainder. The chain carries TRBV7-8 and TRBJ2-3; weak D call: TRBD2 (5 bases). The germline V gene has CDR1 SGHVS and CDR2 FQNEAQ. CDR3 size: 16 residues. V gave up 1 base and J gave up 4 bases, with 15 bases separating them. The CDR3 region is CASSLGTPIDPDTQYF. The part of the CDR3 DNA that was read is TGTGCCAGCAGCTTAGGGACTCCGATTGACCCAGATACG.

This clone showed up many times. With the read ending 3 residues before the CDR3 end, the germline J gene is used to fill in that end. The chain couples TRBV14 to TRBJ2-7; TRBD2 matches at 7 bases. Germline V gene sequence: CDR1 SGHDN, CDR2 FVKESK. The CDR3 is 13 residues long. With 4 bases clipped from V and 4 bases from J, the junction kept 4 bases outside the gene matches. CDR3 amino acids: CASSLGGNYEQYF. Partial CDR3 DNA: TGTGCCAGCAGCCTCGGGGGGAATTACGAG.

Regarding this clone: Read sequence stops 3 residues before the CDR3 end, and the germline J gene provides the missing end. The genes are TRBV6-1 and TRBJ1-1, with D possibly being TRBD1 (6 bases). Trimming pared 4 bases from V and 5 bases from J, leaving 11 bases between. The CDR3 is 13 amino acids. Germline V lookup: CDR1 MNHNS, CDR2 SASEGT. Here the CDR3 reads CASSGRGETEAFF. The sequenced CDR3 bases are TGTGCCAGCAGTGGCAGGGGTGAGACTGAA.

This clone was seen ten or more times. The read ends 3 residues before the CDR3 terminus; that terminus is restored from the germline J gene. This rearrangement joins TRBV7-3 to TRBJ2-5; 12 nucleotides align to TRBD2. Germline V CDR1 and CDR2: SGHTA, FQGTGA. J gave up 5 bases and V 5 bases, and 6 bases lay outside the gene matches. There are 15 residues in the CDR3. The sequenced CDR3 bases are TGTGCCAGCAGCCCGACTAGCGGGAGACGGGAGACC. The encoded protein is CASSPTSGRRET. The whole CDR3 sequence is CASSPTSGRRETQYF.

Many counts were recorded for this clone. The sequence runs out 3 residues before the end of the CDR3; the remainder is reconstructed from the germline J gene. This chain connects TRBV28 to TRBJ2-3; TRBD2 aligns across 9 bases. In germline, CDR1 is MDHEN, CDR2 SYDVKM. V gave up 9 bases and J gave up 0 bases; unmatched junction bases: 7. The CDR3 length is 15 residues. Incomplete CDR3 DNA: TGTGCCAGGGTTAGCGGGAGCACGAGCACAGATACG. Amino acids: CARVSGSTSTDT. The whole CDR3 sequence reads CARVSGSTSTDTQYF.

This clone was recorded many times. The read terminates 3 residues before the CDR3 end, so the remaining end is supplied by the germline J gene. The chain is built from TRBV5-1 and TRBJ2-3, with D hard to call. V dropped 0 bases and J dropped 6 bases, with 11 bases sitting between them. This CDR3 region has 14 residues. From germline, CDR1 is SGHRS and CDR2 YFSETQ. CDR3 protein: CASSLGGPNDTQYF. The sequenced part of the CDR3 DNA is TGCGCCAGCAGCTTGGGTGGTCCTAATGATACG.

There are many counts of this clone. The sequenced fragment ends 3 residues before the CDR3 boundary, so the rest is inferred from the germline J gene. This chain joins TRBV29-1 and TRBJ1-5; 10 bases fit TRBD1. There are 13 residues in the CDR3. Germline CDR1 SQVTM, CDR2 ANQGSEA. V trimming: 7 bases; J trimming: 2 bases; junction bases outside the gene matches: 2. This chain's CDR3 is CSAGQGGNQPQHF. The covered CDR3 bases are TGCAGCGCCGGACAGGGGGGCAATCAGCCC.

This clone was counted ten times or more. CDR3 DNA, as far as it was read: TGTGCCAGCAGTTTTGGGGGGAATCAGCCC. Translated: CASSFGGNQP. The full CDR3 is CASSFGGNQPQHF. This sequence joins TRBV27 and TRBJ1-5; tentatively, D is TRBD1 (5 bases). Sequencing ends 3 residues short of the CDR3 end; the germline J gene provides the rest. Trimming left V 3 bases short and J 4 bases short, with 7 bases between. Germline-derived CDR1 and CDR2 are MNHEY and SMNVEV (reference sequence). This CDR3 contains 13 residues.